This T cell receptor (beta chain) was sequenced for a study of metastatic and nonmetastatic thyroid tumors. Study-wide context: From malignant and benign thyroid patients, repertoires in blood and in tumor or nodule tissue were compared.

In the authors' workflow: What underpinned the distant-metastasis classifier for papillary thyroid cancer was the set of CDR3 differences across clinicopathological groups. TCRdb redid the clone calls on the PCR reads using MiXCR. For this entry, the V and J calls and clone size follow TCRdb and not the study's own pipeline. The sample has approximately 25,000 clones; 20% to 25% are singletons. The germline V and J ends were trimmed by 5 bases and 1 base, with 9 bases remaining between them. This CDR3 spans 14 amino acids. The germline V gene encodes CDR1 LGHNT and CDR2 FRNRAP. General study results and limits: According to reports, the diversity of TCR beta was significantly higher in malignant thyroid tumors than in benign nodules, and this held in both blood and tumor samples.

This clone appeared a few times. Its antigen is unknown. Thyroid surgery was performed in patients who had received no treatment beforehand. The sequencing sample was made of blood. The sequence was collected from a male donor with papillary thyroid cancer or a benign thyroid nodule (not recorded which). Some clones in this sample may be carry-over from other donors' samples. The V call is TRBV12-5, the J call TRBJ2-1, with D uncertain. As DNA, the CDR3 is TGTGCTAGTGGTCGTAGCATTTCCTACAATGAGCAGTTCTTC. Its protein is CASGRSISYNEQFF.